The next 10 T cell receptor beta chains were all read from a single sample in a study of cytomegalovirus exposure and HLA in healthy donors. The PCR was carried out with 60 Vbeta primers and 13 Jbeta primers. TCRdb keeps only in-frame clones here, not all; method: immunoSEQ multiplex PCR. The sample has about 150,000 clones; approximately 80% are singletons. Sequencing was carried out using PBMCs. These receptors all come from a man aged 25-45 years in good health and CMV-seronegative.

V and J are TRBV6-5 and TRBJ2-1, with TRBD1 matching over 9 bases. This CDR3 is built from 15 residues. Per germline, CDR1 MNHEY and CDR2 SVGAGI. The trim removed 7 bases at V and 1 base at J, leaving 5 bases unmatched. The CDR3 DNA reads TGTGCCAGCACCAAGGGGACAGGGTCCTACAATGAGCAGTTCTTC. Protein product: CASTKGTGSYNEQFF.

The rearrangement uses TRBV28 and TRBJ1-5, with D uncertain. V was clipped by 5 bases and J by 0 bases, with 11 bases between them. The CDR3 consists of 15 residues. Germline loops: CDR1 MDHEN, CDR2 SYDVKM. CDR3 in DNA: TGTGCCAGCAGTGAAACGGGAGGTAGCAATCAGCCCCAGCATTTT. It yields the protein CASSETGGSNQPQHF.

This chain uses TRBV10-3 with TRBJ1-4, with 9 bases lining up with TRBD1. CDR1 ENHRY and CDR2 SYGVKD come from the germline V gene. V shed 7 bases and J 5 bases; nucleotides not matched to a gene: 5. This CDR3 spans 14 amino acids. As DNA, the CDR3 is TGTGCCATCACCCCGGGACAGGGAAATGAAAAACTGTTTTTT. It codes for CAITPGQGNEKLFF.

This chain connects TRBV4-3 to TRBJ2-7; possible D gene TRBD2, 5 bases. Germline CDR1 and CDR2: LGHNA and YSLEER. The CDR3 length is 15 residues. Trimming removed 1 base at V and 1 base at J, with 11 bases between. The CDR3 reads CASSQGGSGSYEQYF. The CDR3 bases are TGCGCCAGCAGCCAAGGAGGGAGTGGGTCCTACGAGCAGTACTTC.

CDR3 region: CASSYSISANEAFF. DNA of the CDR3: TGTGCCAGCAGTTACTCGATATCAGCGAATGAAGCTTTCTTT. This rearrangement joins TRBV6-6 to TRBJ1-1; D is undetermined. Germline V lookup: CDR1 MNHNY, CDR2 SVGAGI (reference sequence). The V and J ends lost 0 bases and 7 bases respectively, with 12 bases between them. The CDR3 runs to 14 residues.

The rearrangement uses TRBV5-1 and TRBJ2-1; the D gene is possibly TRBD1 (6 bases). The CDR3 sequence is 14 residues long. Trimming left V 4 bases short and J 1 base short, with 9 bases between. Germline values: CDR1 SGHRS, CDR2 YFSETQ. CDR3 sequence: CASSAGQSYNEQFF. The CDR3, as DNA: TGCGCCAGCAGCGCTGGACAGTCCTACAATGAGCAGTTCTTC. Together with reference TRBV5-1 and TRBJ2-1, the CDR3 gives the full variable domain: KAGVTQTPRYLIKTRGQQVTLSCSPISGHRSVSWYQQTPGQGLQFLFEYFSETQRNKGNFPGRFSGRQFSNSRSEMNVSTLELGDSALYLCASSAGQSYNEQFFGPGTRLTVL.

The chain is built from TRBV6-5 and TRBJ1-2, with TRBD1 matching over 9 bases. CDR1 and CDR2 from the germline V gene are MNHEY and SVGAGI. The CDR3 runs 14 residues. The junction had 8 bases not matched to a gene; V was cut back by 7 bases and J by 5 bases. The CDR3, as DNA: TGTGCCAGCACCCGCACGACAGGGGGGTATGGCTACACCTTC. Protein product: CASTRTTGGYGYTF.

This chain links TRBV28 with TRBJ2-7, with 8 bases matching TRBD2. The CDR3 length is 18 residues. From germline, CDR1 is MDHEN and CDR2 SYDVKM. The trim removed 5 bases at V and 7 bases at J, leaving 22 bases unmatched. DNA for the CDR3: TGTGCCAGCAGTGTTCCACCCTATGTGGGACTAGAGAATCTAGAGCAGTACTTC. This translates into CASSVPPYVGLENLEQYF.

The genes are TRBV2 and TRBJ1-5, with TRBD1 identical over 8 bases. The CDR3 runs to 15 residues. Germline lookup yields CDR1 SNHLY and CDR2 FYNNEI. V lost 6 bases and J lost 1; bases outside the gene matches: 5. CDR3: CASSVGQESNQPQHF. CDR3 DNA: TGTGCCAGCAGCGTGGGACAGGAGAGCAATCAGCCCCAGCATTTT. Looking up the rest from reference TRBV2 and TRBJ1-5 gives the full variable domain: EPEVTQTPSHQVTQMGQEVILRCVPISNHLYFYWYRQILGQKVEFLVSFYNNEISEKSEIFDDQFSVERPDGSNFTLKIRSTKLEDSAMYFCASSVGQESNQPQHFGDGTRLSIL.

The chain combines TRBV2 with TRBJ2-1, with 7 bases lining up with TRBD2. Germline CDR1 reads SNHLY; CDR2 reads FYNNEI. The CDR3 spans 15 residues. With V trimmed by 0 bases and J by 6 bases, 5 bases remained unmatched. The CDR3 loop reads CASSEAWVAGNEQFF. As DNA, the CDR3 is TGTGCCAGCAGTGAAGCGTGGGTAGCGGGCAATGAGCAGTTCTTC.